The 15 T cell receptor beta chains reported below all come from one sample, sequenced in a study of lymphopenia after photon versus proton radiotherapy (dated by TCRdb to about 2019). Library generation was performed with the immunoSEQ multiplex PCR assay. TCRdb stores this immuneACCESS table with in-frame sequences only. Part of the clones is absent; in the studies checked, under half of the shortfall reflects unresolved V genes, and no reason is known for the rest. This sample is represented by 150,000 to 200,000 clones; about nine tenths of them were singletons. The ten largest clones take up around 5% of the sample. The sample in question was peripheral blood, obtained from a patient treated with photon-based radiotherapy. The origin of the receptors is a man aged 50 or older with gastric cancer.

The chain links TRBV5-5 to TRBJ1-1; 7 nucleotides match TRBD1. The trim removed 5 bases at V and 0 bases at J, leaving 7 bases unmatched. Per the germline V gene, CDR1 is SGHKS and CDR2 is YYEKEE (reference sequence). The CDR3 loop spans 15 amino acids. The CDR3 is CASRPGGTVNTEAFF. The CDR3 DNA reads as TGTGCCAGCAGACCGGGCGGGACAGTGAACACTGAAGCTTTCTTT.

V and J are TRBV18 and TRBJ1-2, with unresolved D. The CDR3 spans 13 residues. Germline V gives CDR1 KGHSH, CDR2 LQKENI. V gave up 2 bases and J gave up 4 bases, with 8 bases separating them. This CDR3 is CASSPDKVYGYTF. CDR3 DNA: TGTGCCAGCTCACCAGATAAAGTCTATGGCTACACCTTC.

The rearrangement uses TRBV4-3 and TRBJ1-5, with D possibly TRBD1 on 6 matching bases. From germline, CDR1 is LGHNA and CDR2 YSLEER. This CDR3 has 16 amino acids. V lost 0 bases to trimming and J lost 5 bases, with 14 bases between them. The CDR3 loop is CASSQDLDSRDQPQHF. CDR3 nucleotide sequence: TGCGCCAGCAGCCAAGATCTGGACAGCCGAGATCAGCCCCAGCATTTT.

This clone is a singleton in its sample. J is TRBJ1-4 and V is TRBV7-9, with 9 bases fitting TRBD1. The germline gives CDR1 SEHNR, CDR2 FQNEAQ (reference sequence). J was trimmed by 7 bases and V by 5 bases; bases with no gene match: 11. CDR3 length equals 16 residues. Here the CDR3 DNA reads TGTGCCAGCAGCGAGAACACACAGGGGGCGCGTGAAAAACTGTTTTTT. Translated, it gives CASSENTQGAREKLFF.

The chain combines TRBV7-2 with TRBJ1-1; D is perhaps TRBD1 (6 bases). This CDR3 is 16 amino acids long. Germline V lookup: CDR1 SGHTA, CDR2 FQGNSA. The ends were cut back, 2 bases at V and 1 base at J, with 14 bases in the middle. CDR3 coding DNA: TGTGCCAGCAGCTTACAAGGGGGGGTTAGGAACACTGAAGCTTTCTTT. Translating it yields CASSLQGGVRNTEAFF. Based on the CDR3 plus reference TRBV7-2 and TRBJ1-1, the full variable domain is GAGVSQSPSNKVTEKGKDVELRCDPISGHTALYWYRQSLGQGLEFLIYFQGNSAPDKSGLPSDRFSAERTGGSVSTLTIQRTQQEDSAVYLCASSLQGGVRNTEAFFGQGTRLTVV.

The chain is built from TRBV10-1 and TRBJ1-1; 8 bases fit TRBD1. V shed 5 bases, J shed 5 bases, and the junction held 4 bases outside the gene matches. CDR1 WNHNN and CDR2 SYGVQD come from the germline V gene (reference sequence). There are 13 residues in the CDR3. CDR3: CASSYRGFTEAFF. CDR3 bases: TGCGCCAGCAGTTACAGGGGGTTTACTGAAGCTTTCTTT.

J is TRBJ2-7 and V is TRBV10-3; D is unclear. V shed 3 bases and J shed 2 bases, with 11 bases lying between them. This CDR3 spans 14 amino acids. Germline lookup yields CDR1 ENHRY and CDR2 SYGVKD. This chain's CDR3 is CAISDAGAPYEQYF. CDR3 DNA: TGTGCCATCAGTGACGCAGGAGCCCCCTACGAGCAGTACTTC.

V is TRBV29-1 and J is TRBJ2-6, with D unresolved. This CDR3 has 14 residues. In germline, CDR1 is SQVTM, CDR2 ANQGSEA. V was trimmed by 4 bases and J by 0 bases, leaving 7 bases between them. This chain's CDR3 is CSVGAPSGANVLTF. DNA for the CDR3: TGCAGCGTTGGGGCACCCTCTGGGGCCAACGTCCTGACTTTC.

The J gene is TRBJ2-1, the V gene TRBV15, with D possibly being TRBD2 (5 bases). V was clipped by 1 base and J by 1 base, with 11 bases between them. CDR3 length: 16 amino acids. Germline V gene lookup returns CDR1 LNHNV and CDR2 YYDKDF (reference sequence). CDR3 loop: CATSRVRAASYNEQFF. As DNA, the CDR3 is TGTGCCACCAGCAGAGTGAGGGCGGCATCCTACAATGAGCAGTTCTTC. Full variable domain (outside the CDR3, taken from reference TRBV15 and TRBJ2-1): DAMVIQNPRYQVTQFGKPVTLSCSQTLNHNVMYWYQQKSSQAPKLLFHYYDKDFNNEADTPDNFQSRRPNTSFCFLDIRSPGLGDTAMYLCATSRVRAASYNEQFFGPGTRLTVL.

The chain couples TRBV19 to TRBJ2-2, with 7 bases aligning to TRBD1. The germline gives CDR1 LNHDA, CDR2 SQIVND (reference sequence). Losses at the gene ends were 5 bases for V and 2 bases for J; bases not matched to a gene: 5. The CDR3 loop spans 15 amino acids. This chain's CDR3 is CASSVTGINTGELFF. The CDR3, as DNA: TGTGCCAGTAGTGTGACAGGGATAAACACCGGGGAGCTGTTTTTT.

The gene calls are TRBV7-9 and TRBJ1-2; possibly TRBD1 for D (5 bases). Germline CDR1 SEHNR, CDR2 FQNEAQ (reference sequence). There are 17 residues in the CDR3. V was shortened by 1 base and J by 4 bases, with 19 bases between the two germline ends. The CDR3 nucleotides read TGTGCCAGCAGCTTAGGGGGGAAACAGGTTGAGCTCTATGGCTACACCTTC. This translates into CASSLGGKQVELYGYTF.

The rearrangement joins TRBV9 to TRBJ2-5; D is possibly TRBD1 (6 bases). The CDR3 consists of 14 residues. CDR1 and CDR2 from the germline V gene are SGDLS and YYNGEE. V lost 0 bases and J 5 bases, leaving 11 bases between the germline ends. This CDR3 reads CASSVGGGVETQYF. The CDR3 nucleotides are TGTGCCAGCAGCGTAGGAGGGGGAGTGGAGACCCAGTACTTC.

The chain uses TRBV6-5 and TRBJ1-4; 10 bases are shared with TRBD1. This CDR3 has 14 amino acids. Germline loops: CDR1 MNHEY, CDR2 SVGAGI. The junction had 1 base not matched to a gene; V was cut back by 4 bases and J by 5 bases. The CDR3 DNA reads as TGTGCCAGCAGTTCGACAGGGGGCAATGAAAAACTGTTTTTT. It translates to CASSSTGGNEKLFF.

The chain carries TRBV9 and TRBJ2-3; the match to TRBD2 covers 12 bases. This CDR3 has 14 amino acids. Germline lookup yields CDR1 SGDLS and CDR2 YYNGEE. V shed 5 bases and J 4 bases; nucleotides not matched to a gene: 2. In DNA form, the CDR3 reads TGTGCCAGCAGTGGGACTAGCGGGCCAGATACGCAGTATTTT. Amino acid sequence: CASSGTSGPDTQYF.

The rearrangement uses TRBV27 and TRBJ2-1, with 11 bases lining up with TRBD2. V was clipped by 6 bases and J by 5 bases; unmatched bases: 6. The CDR3 totals 15 residues. CDR1 and CDR2 (germline): MNHEY, SMNVEV (reference sequence). The CDR3 loop is CASRLTSGIHNEQFF. The DNA for the CDR3 is TGTGCCAGCAGATTGACTAGCGGGATCCACAATGAGCAGTTCTTC.